This T cell receptor (beta chain) was profiled in a study of STAT5B mutations in CD4+ large granular lymphocyte leukemia. Study conclusions and caveats: The CD4+ versus CD8+ T-LGLL clonality difference may reflect limited sample size. 8/27 top patient clones versus 2/35 control clones were TRBV06-family.

Details on this clone: The antigen is unknown.

TCRdb keeps only in-frame clones here, not all; method: immunoSEQ multiplex PCR. This sample has tens of thousands of clones, with 81% found just once. The CDR3 is 14 residues long. With 0 bases removed from V and 5 bases from J, the gap between germline ends came to 7 bases. The germline CDR1 and CDR2 sequences are LGHNA and YNFKEQ. Sample: CD4+ T cells from blood buffy coats. The chain carries TRBV4-2 and TRBJ2-2; D remains ambiguous. The sequence derives from a human donor in good health. The CDR3 reads CASSQEIGTGELFF. For the CDR3, the DNA is TGTGCCAGCAGCCAAGAGATCGGGACCGGGGAGCTGTTTTTT.